The 13 T cell receptor beta chains reported below all come from one sample, sequenced in a study of CD8+ T cells in alopecia areata. Documented treatment: oral pan-JAK inhibitor, 5-10 mg twice daily. RNA extraction was followed by reverse transcription into cDNA, which acted as the sequencing template. Profiling relied on immunoSEQ multiplex PCR, and the TCRdb table lists in-frame clones only, not all of them. The sample yields fewer than 250,000 clones, more than 55% seen once. This specimen consisted of CD4+ T cells sorted from blood, obtained at week 4, from a patient treated with tofacitinib. All receptors come from a human donor with alopecia areata.

This clone was observed a single time. This chain uses TRBV7-2 with TRBJ2-3, with 10 bases identical to TRBD1. The germline gives CDR1 SGHTA, CDR2 FQGNSA. V dropped 2 bases and J dropped 4; count of bases not matched to a gene: 12. The CDR3 spans 18 residues. This chain's CDR3 is CASSLSPRDRGLADTQYF. CDR3 nucleotides: TGTGCCAGCAGCTTATCCCCCCGGGACAGGGGTTTGGCAGATACGCAGTATTTT. Complete variable domain (other parts from reference TRBV7-2 and TRBJ2-3): GAGVSQSPSNKVTEKGKDVELRCDPISGHTALYWYRQSLGQGLEFLIYFQGNSAPDKSGLPSDRFSAERTGGSVSTLTIQRTQQEDSAVYLCASSLSPRDRGLADTQYFGPGTRLTVL.

This clone was observed a handful of times. The J gene is TRBJ2-5, the V gene TRBV6-5; D is uncertain. The germline V gene encodes CDR1 MNHEY and CDR2 SVGAGI. Trimming cost V 0 bases and J 3 bases, with 8 bases left between them. The CDR3 has 14 amino acids. This chain's CDR3 is CASSYSNLKETQYF. The DNA for the CDR3 is TGTGCCAGCAGTTACTCGAACCTTAAAGAGACCCAGTACTTC.

The chain uses TRBV5-1 and TRBJ2-7; 8 nucleotides agree with TRBD2. V lost 7 bases to trimming and J lost 6 bases; unmatched junction nucleotides: 15. The CDR3 length is 15 residues. Per germline, CDR1 SGHRS and CDR2 YFSETQ. CDR3 DNA: TGCGCCAGCTGCCGGGAGGGGGACGCCAGGGTCGAGCAGTACTTC. Protein sequence: CASCREGDARVEQYF.

This chain links TRBV7-2 with TRBJ1-2; D not resolved. CDR1 and CDR2 from the germline V gene are SGHTA and FQGNSA. V gave up 1 base and J gave up 8 bases, with 8 bases separating them. The CDR3 sequence is 12 residues long. The CDR3 DNA follows: TGTGCCAGCAGCTTAGACACGGGGGGCTACACCTTC. Its protein is CASSLDTGGYTF.

This clone has more than one count but fewer than ten. V is TRBV10-3 and J is TRBJ1-5; a weak D match, TRBD1 (6 bases). Germline V gene sequence: CDR1 ENHRY, CDR2 SYGVKD. Trimming took 6 bases from V and 5 from J, leaving 14 bases between them. The CDR3 has 14 amino acids. CDR3 sequence (DNA): TGTGCCATCAGAGGCGAAGGGGGGGATCAGCCCCAGCATTTT. This translates into CAIRGEGGDQPQHF.

This chain links TRBV29-1 with TRBJ2-4, with D hard to call. V dropped 0 bases and J dropped 12 bases, with 15 bases sitting between them. The CDR3 contains 13 residues. Per germline, CDR1 SQVTM and CDR2 ANQGSEA. CDR3 loop: CSVEDHPGMSQYF. CDR3 nucleotides: TGCAGCGTTGAAGATCACCCCGGAATGAGTCAGTACTTC.

Details on this clone: A much larger clonotype is one base distant, so this may be a read error. The chain joins TRBV5-4 to TRBJ2-6, with D uncertain. Trimming removed 7 bases at V and 1 base at J, with 3 bases between. Germline V gene sequence: CDR1 SGHNT, CDR2 YYREEE (reference sequence). The CDR3 loop spans 12 amino acids. The CDR3 protein is CASRSGANVLTF. CDR3 in DNA: TGTGCCAGCCGGTCTGGGGCCAACGTCCTGACTTTC.

Only a few counts were recorded for this clone. The chain has TRBV7-8 and TRBJ2-5, with 8 bases lining up with TRBD2. J was trimmed by 5 bases and V by 0 bases; bases with no gene match: 8. Germline loops: CDR1 SGHVS, CDR2 FQNEAQ. CDR3 length equals 16 residues. The CDR3 sequence: CASSLASGTLSETQYF. The CDR3 bases are TGTGCCAGCAGCTTAGCTAGCGGGACCTTGTCGGAGACCCAGTACTTC.

This clone showed up just a few times. The rearrangement links TRBV4-2 to TRBJ2-1, with 9 bases lining up with TRBD2. V was clipped by 1 base and J by 2 bases; unmatched bases: 6. CDR1 and CDR2 from the germline V gene are LGHNA and YNFKEQ. This CDR3 contains 17 residues. DNA for the CDR3: TGTGCCAGCAGCCAAGTCCGGGCTAGCGGGACCTACAATGAGCAGTTCTTC. Translated, it gives CASSQVRASGTYNEQFF.

This clone was detected once. The gene calls are TRBV4-1 and TRBJ2-5; D is perhaps TRBD1 or TRBD2 (5 bases each). The V gene's germline CDR1 is MGHRA and CDR2 YSYEKL. Between the trimmed V and J ends, which lost 2 bases and 4 bases, there was a span of 23 bases. The CDR3 runs 18 residues. DNA of the CDR3: TGCGCCAGCAGCCAATCTCCTATCGTCCCGACGGGGCGAGAGACCCAGTACTTC. Encoded protein: CASSQSPIVPTGRETQYF.

The DNA of the CDR3 is TGTGCCAGCAGTTTATCACCCGGGTATGACTACGAGCAGTACTTC. It yields the protein CASSLSPGYDYEQYF. This chain uses TRBV27 with TRBJ2-7; D gene ambiguous. This CDR3 is 15 amino acids long. Trimming shortened V by 0 bases and J by 3 bases, and 12 bases separated the two germline ends. Germline CDR1 and CDR2: MNHEY and SMNVEV (reference sequence).

V usage is TRBV18 and J usage is TRBJ2-7; TRBD1 agrees at 7 bases. CDR1 KGHSH and CDR2 LQKENI come from the germline V gene. The CDR3 runs 14 residues. V trimming: 6 bases; J trimming: 2 bases; junction bases outside the gene matches: 7. CDR3: CASSLQGFTYEQYF. The CDR3 DNA reads TGTGCCAGCTCTTTACAGGGGTTTACCTACGAGCAGTACTTC.

The chain links TRBV6-4 to TRBJ1-5; D remains unclear. Germline loops: CDR1 MRHNA, CDR2 SNTAGT. CDR3 length: 10 residues. Deletions cut 8 bases from V and 7 bases from J, with 6 bases between. CDR3 nucleotides: TGTGCCAGCGTGGTGCAGCCCCAGCATTTT. The encoded protein is CASVVQPQHF.